The 22 T cell receptor beta chains presented below share a single source sample, sequenced in a study of cytomegalovirus exposure and HLA in healthy donors. The study ran its PCR with 60 Vbeta and 13 Jbeta primers. Clones were sequenced by immunoSEQ multiplex PCR, and TCRdb holds only the in-frame ones, with some missing. The repertoire includes roughly 73,000 clones, more than 75% of them detected once, and 3% to 3.5% sits in the top ten. The source material was PBMCs. The receptors originated from a man aged 35 to 55 in good health and CMV-seronegative.

In DNA form, the CDR3 reads TGTGCCAGCAGCCATTCTAGGACAGGGGGCACTGAAGCTTTCTTT. Translated: CASSHSRTGGTEAFF. This chain uses TRBV27 with TRBJ1-1, with 10 bases aligning to TRBD1. This CDR3 has 15 residues. With 6 bases clipped from V and 4 bases from J, the junction kept 8 bases outside the gene matches. The V gene's germline CDR1 is MNHEY and CDR2 SMNVEV (reference sequence).

V gene TRBV28 combines with J gene TRBJ2-7; D may be TRBD1 (6 bases). The germline V gene encodes CDR1 MDHEN and CDR2 SYDVKM. This CDR3 comprises 14 residues. The germline V and J ends were trimmed by 6 bases and 6 bases, with 18 bases remaining between them. The CDR3 sequence is CASSSIPTGPEQYF. The CDR3 DNA reads as TGTGCCAGCAGCTCTATACCCACAGGGCCCGAGCAGTACTTC.

This clone turned up a few times. The rearrangement joins TRBV19 to TRBJ1-4, with D possibly being TRBD1 (6 bases). The CDR3 runs 16 residues. The V gene lost 9 bases and the J gene lost 0 bases, with 17 bases spanning the gap. Germline-derived CDR1 and CDR2 are LNHDA and SQIVND (reference sequence). The CDR3, as DNA: TGTGCCAGCAATGGTAGAAGGACAGCAACTAATGAAAAACTGTTTTTT. It is translated as CASNGRRTATNEKLFF.

This clone has only a few counts. The chain links TRBV6-5 to TRBJ1-5; TRBD1 matches at 10 bases. CDR1 is MNHEY, CDR2 SVGAGI, per germline. The junction had 0 bases not matched to a gene; V was cut back by 4 bases and J by 6 bases. This CDR3 is built from 13 residues. The CDR3 region is CASSWDRGQPQHF. The CDR3 coding sequence is TGTGCCAGCAGTTGGGACAGGGGTCAGCCCCAGCATTTT.

V and J are TRBV4-3 and TRBJ1-5; 9 nucleotides align to TRBD1. CDR1 is LGHNA and CDR2 is YSLEER in the germline V gene. The CDR3 length is 20 residues. V lost 4 bases and J lost 0; bases outside the gene matches: 16. CDR3 amino acids: CASSLEVGTGRSLSNQPQHF. CDR3 DNA: TGCGCCAGCAGCCTAGAAGTGGGGACAGGGAGGTCTCTTAGCAATCAGCCCCAGCATTTT.

This clone appeared a few times. The V gene is TRBV18, the J gene TRBJ1-2; D is perhaps TRBD1 (5 bases). V gave up 3 bases and J gave up 0 bases, with 23 bases separating them. The CDR3 runs 19 residues. Germline values: CDR1 KGHSH, CDR2 LQKENI. The CDR3 sequence: CASSPGHDFIVHPNYGYTF. Written as DNA, the CDR3 is TGTGCCAGCTCACCTGGACACGACTTCATTGTCCACCCTAACTATGGCTACACCTTC.

The V and J genes are TRBV6-5 and TRBJ2-1; 10 nucleotides line up with TRBD2. The V gene's germline CDR1 is MNHEY and CDR2 SVGAGI. There are 15 residues in the CDR3. The J segment lost 8 bases and the V segment lost 3 bases, leaving 7 bases of the junction unmatched. CDR3 in DNA: TGTGCCAGCAGTTATTCGGCTAGCGGGGGTTATGAGCAGTTCTTC. Translating it yields CASSYSASGGYEQFF.

The CDR3 nucleotides read TGCGCCAGCGGATCCCAGGGTGCTGGGGCCAACGTCCTGACTTTC. Translated, it gives CASGSQGAGANVLTF. This rearrangement joins TRBV5-1 to TRBJ2-6; D is possibly TRBD1 (5 bases). CDR3 size: 15 residues. V gave up 7 bases and J gave up 2 bases, with 13 bases separating them. Germline lookup yields CDR1 SGHRS and CDR2 YFSETQ.

The gene calls are TRBV28 and TRBJ2-2; 14 bases map to TRBD2. After removal of 2 bases from V and 5 bases from J, the junction contained 1 base not matched to a gene. The CDR3 has 16 residues. Germline V lookup: CDR1 MDHEN, CDR2 SYDVKM. The CDR3 DNA follows: TGTGCCAGCAGTTTAGGACTAGCGGGGGGAACCGGGGAGCTGTTTTTT. This codes for CASSLGLAGGTGELFF.

V gene TRBV11-2 combines with J gene TRBJ2-7; D remains unclear. From germline, CDR1 is SGHAT and CDR2 FQNNGV. Trimming removed 3 bases at V and 2 bases at J, with 11 bases between. This CDR3 contains 14 residues. CDR3 DNA sequence: TGTGCCAGCAGCTTCCAATATACTGCCTACGAGCAGTACTTC. Its translation: CASSFQYTAYEQYF.

This chain connects TRBV6-5 to TRBJ2-5; no clear D. The CDR3 extends over 14 amino acids. Trimming took 2 bases from V and 6 from J, leaving 13 bases between them. The V gene's germline CDR1 is MNHEY and CDR2 SVGAGI. The CDR3 loop is CASSYRSGLQTQYF. Here the CDR3 DNA reads TGTGCCAGCAGTTACAGGTCAGGTTTACAGACCCAGTACTTC.

The rearrangement joins TRBV2 to TRBJ2-7; D perhaps matches TRBD1 (6 bases). Per germline, CDR1 SNHLY and CDR2 FYNNEI. This CDR3 is 15 amino acids long. V was trimmed by 5 bases and J by 0 bases, leaving 14 bases between them. This CDR3 reads CASSWGTMSSYEQYF. The CDR3 DNA sequence: TGTGCCAGCAGTTGGGGGACAATGAGCTCCTACGAGCAGTACTTC.

The chain employs TRBV7-9 and TRBJ1-1; no reliable D call. Germline V gene data show CDR1 as SEHNR and CDR2 as FQNEAQ (reference sequence). This CDR3 has 11 residues. The germline V and J ends were trimmed by 5 bases and 7 bases, with 8 bases remaining between them. CDR3 DNA sequence: TGTGCCAGCAGCCCATATAGTGAAGCTTTCTTT. It yields the protein CASSPYSEAFF.

This sequence joins TRBV27 and TRBJ1-1; tentative D call: TRBD1 (5 bases). The CDR3 has 13 residues. Per the germline V gene, CDR1 is MNHEY and CDR2 is SMNVEV (reference sequence). The V gene lost 0 bases and the J gene lost 7 bases, with 9 bases spanning the gap. The chain's CDR3 is CASSLSRGLEAFF. CDR3 DNA sequence: TGTGCCAGCAGTTTATCCCGGGGACTTGAAGCTTTCTTT.

The V gene is TRBV28, the J gene TRBJ1-2; 9 nucleotides agree with TRBD1. The V gene end was trimmed by 8 bases and the J gene end by 8 bases; junction bases not matched to a gene: 6. Looked up from germline, CDR1 is MDHEN and CDR2 is SYDVKM. The CDR3 spans 12 residues. This CDR3 is CASGQGIGGYTF. The DNA of the CDR3 is TGTGCCAGCGGACAGGGGATAGGAGGCTACACCTTC.

V gene TRBV5-6 combines with J gene TRBJ2-5, with 7 nucleotides matching TRBD1. The DNA end is a closer match to TRBJ2-7, so the J assignment may be wrong. Germline V lookup: CDR1 SGHDT, CDR2 YYEEEE. The CDR3 is 16 amino acids. The CDR3 region has the DNA TGTGCCAGCAGCGTGGTAGGGGGACAGACTCTCTACGAGCAGTACTTC. Encoded protein: CASSVVGGQTLYEQYF.

CDR3 coding DNA: TGTGCCAGCAGTTCCGGTGGGCTGAACACTGAAGCTTTCTTT. It yields the protein CASSSGGLNTEAFF. This chain uses TRBV28 with TRBJ1-1; D gene uncertain. CDR1 is MDHEN, CDR2 SYDVKM, per germline. The CDR3 runs 14 residues. Trimming pared 4 bases from V and 0 bases from J, leaving 9 bases between.

The chain uses TRBV19 and TRBJ1-2, with D uncertain. V dropped 6 bases and J dropped 8 bases, with 16 bases sitting between them. Germline loops: CDR1 LNHDA, CDR2 SQIVND (reference sequence). This CDR3 has 13 residues. The CDR3 is CASRSTINQGYTF. The CDR3 nucleotides are TGTGCCAGTAGGTCGACAATTAATCAGGGCTACACCTTC.

This clone was counted a single time. The gene calls are TRBV6-5 and TRBJ2-5; 10 bases align to TRBD1. This CDR3 is built from 12 residues. The ends lost 8 bases at V and 10 bases at J; junction bases unmatched: 7. Germline V CDR1 and CDR2: MNHEY, SVGAGI. The CDR3 reads CASGWTGGYQYF. Written as DNA, the CDR3 is TGTGCCAGCGGCTGGACAGGGGGATACCAGTACTTC.

The rearrangement uses TRBV10-2 and TRBJ1-2; tentatively, D is TRBD1 (5 bases). CDR3 length: 16 amino acids. Germline values: CDR1 WSHSY, CDR2 SAAADI. V dropped 3 bases and J dropped 0 bases, with 14 bases sitting between them. The CDR3 bases are TGCGCCAGCAGTGATAGTGGGGGGGGACCTAACTATGGCTACACCTTC. Amino acids: CASSDSGGGPNYGYTF.

This chain links TRBV2 with TRBJ1-1, with TRBD1 as a possible D gene (6 bases). The germline V and J ends were trimmed by 6 bases and 4 bases, with 15 bases remaining between them. Per the germline V gene, CDR1 is SNHLY and CDR2 is FYNNEI. There are 14 residues in the CDR3. Written as DNA, the CDR3 is TGTGCCAGCAGCTCACAGGGCAGGACCACTGAAGCTTTCTTT. This codes for CASSSQGRTTEAFF.

J is TRBJ2-3 and V is TRBV29-1, with 12 nucleotides matching TRBD2. The CDR3 is 18 amino acids. Looked up from germline, CDR1 is SQVTM and CDR2 is ANQGSEA. With V trimmed by 3 bases and J by 1 base, 11 bases remained unmatched. CDR3 nucleotide sequence: TGCAGCGTTGAGGGGCTAGCGGGGGGGCGGGGAGGCACAGATACGCAGTATTTT. This codes for CSVEGLAGGRGGTDTQYF.